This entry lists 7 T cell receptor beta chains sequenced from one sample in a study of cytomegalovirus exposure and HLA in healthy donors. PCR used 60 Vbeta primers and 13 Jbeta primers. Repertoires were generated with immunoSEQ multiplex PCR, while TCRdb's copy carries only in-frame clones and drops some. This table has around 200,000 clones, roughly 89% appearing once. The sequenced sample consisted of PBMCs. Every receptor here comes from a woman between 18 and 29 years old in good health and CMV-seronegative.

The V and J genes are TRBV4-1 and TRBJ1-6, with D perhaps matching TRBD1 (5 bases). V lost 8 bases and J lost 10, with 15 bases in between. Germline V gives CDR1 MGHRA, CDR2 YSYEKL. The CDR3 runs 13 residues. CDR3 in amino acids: CASGGDGRSPLHF. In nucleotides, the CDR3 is TGCGCCAGCGGGGGGGACGGCCGCTCACCCCTCCACTTT.

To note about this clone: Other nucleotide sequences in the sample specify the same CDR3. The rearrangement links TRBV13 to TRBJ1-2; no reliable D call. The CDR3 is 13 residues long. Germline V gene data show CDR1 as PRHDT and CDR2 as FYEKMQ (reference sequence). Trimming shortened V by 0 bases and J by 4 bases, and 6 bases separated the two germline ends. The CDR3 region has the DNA TGTGCCAGCAGCTTAGGGGGAGCCTATGGCTACACCTTC. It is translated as CASSLGGAYGYTF.

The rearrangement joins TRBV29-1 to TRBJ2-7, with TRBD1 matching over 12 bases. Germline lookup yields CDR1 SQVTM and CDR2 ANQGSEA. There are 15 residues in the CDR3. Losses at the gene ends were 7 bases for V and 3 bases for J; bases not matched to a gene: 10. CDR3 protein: CSGAGGQGAGYEQYF. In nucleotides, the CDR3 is TGCAGCGGGGCAGGGGGACAGGGGGCCGGCTACGAGCAGTACTTC.

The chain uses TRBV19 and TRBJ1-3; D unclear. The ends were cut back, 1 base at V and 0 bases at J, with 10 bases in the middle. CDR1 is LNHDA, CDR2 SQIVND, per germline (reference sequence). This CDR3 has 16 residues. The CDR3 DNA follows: TGTGCCAGTAGTATAGTCTGGGCTACCTCTGGAAACACCATATATTTT. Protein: CASSIVWATSGNTIYF.

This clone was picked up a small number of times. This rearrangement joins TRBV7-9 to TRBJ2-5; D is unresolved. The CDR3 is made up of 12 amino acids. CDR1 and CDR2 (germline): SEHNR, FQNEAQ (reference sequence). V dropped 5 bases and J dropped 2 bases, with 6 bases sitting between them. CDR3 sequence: CASSALQETQYF. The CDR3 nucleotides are TGTGCCAGCAGCGCCCTACAAGAGACCCAGTACTTC.

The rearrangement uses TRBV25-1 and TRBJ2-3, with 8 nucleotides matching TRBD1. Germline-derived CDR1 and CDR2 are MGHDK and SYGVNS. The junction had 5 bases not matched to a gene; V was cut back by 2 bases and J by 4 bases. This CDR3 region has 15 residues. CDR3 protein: CASSEGQGKADTQYF. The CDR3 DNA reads TGTGCCAGCAGTGAAGGACAGGGTAAGGCAGATACGCAGTATTTT.

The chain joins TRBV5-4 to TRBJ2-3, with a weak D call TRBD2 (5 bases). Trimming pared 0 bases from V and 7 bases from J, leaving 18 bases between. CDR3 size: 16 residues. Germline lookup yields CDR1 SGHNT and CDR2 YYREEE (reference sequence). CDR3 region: CASSLGLGEILNTQYF. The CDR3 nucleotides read TGTGCCAGCAGCTTGGGACTTGGGGAGATTCTAAATACGCAGTATTTT. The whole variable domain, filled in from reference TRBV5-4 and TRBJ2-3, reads ETGVTQSPTHLIKTRGQQVTLRCSSQSGHNTVSWYQQALGQGPQFIFQYYREEENGRGNFPPRFSGLQFPNYSSELNVNALELDDSALYLCASSLGLGEILNTQYFGPGTRLTVL.